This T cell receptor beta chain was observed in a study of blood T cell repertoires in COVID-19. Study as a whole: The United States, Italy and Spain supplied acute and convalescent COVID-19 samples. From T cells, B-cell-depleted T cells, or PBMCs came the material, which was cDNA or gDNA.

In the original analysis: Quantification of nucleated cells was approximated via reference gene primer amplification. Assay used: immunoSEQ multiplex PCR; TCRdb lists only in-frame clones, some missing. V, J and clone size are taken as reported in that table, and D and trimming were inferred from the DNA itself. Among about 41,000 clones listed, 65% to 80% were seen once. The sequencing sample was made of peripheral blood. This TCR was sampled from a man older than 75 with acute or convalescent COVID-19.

The CDR3 nucleotides read TGTGCCAGCAGTTCGACTAGCGGGAGTCTTGGAGAGACCCAGTACTTC. Protein sequence: CASSSTSGSLGETQYF. The chain recombines TRBV2 with TRBJ2-5, with TRBD2 matching over 12 bases. From germline, CDR1 is SNHLY and CDR2 FYNNEI. The CDR3 extends over 16 amino acids. The V and J ends lost 5 bases and 4 bases, in that order; junction bases with no gene match: 8.